The entry below gives a single TCR beta chain sequence along with its context. J was trimmed by 5 bases and V by 7 bases; bases with no gene match: 6. Germline CDR1 GTSNPN, CDR2 SVGIG (reference sequence). This CDR3 is built from 12 residues. This entry comes from a study of blood T cell repertoires in COVID-19. For the study at large: COVID-19 samples, acute and convalescent, were from the United States, Italy and Spain. PBMCs, B-cell-depleted T cells, or T cells were the source of the cDNA or gDNA that made up the material.

Per the original data handling: Reference gene primers were amplified, and this amplification served to estimate nucleated cell counts. The data were produced by immunoSEQ multiplex PCR, yet TCRdb's version contains in-frame clones alone and is incomplete. That table is the source of V, J and clone size, and D and trimming were worked out from the DNA. The sample yields over 50,000 clones, 80% to 90% seen once. This sequence originates from a human donor in a cohort sampled during active COVID-19. V and J are TRBV30 and TRBJ2-7; 9 bases map to TRBD1. Sample: peripheral blood. CDR3 region: CAYRDRVHEQYF. CDR3 DNA: TGTGCCTACCGGGACAGGGTCCACGAGCAGTACTTC.